This T cell receptor (beta chain) came from a study of blood T cell repertoires in COVID-19. About the study: The United States, Italy and Spain supplied acute and convalescent COVID-19 samples. Sample material is recorded as cDNA or gDNA derived from T cells, B-cell-depleted T cells, or PBMCs.

In the original analysis: Cell counts per sample came from amplifying reference gene primers. Using immunoSEQ multiplex PCR, the repertoire was profiled, and TCRdb retains in-frame clones only, with some absent. V and J calls and clone size are those listed in that table; D and trimming were worked out from the DNA. The sample holds 95,000 to 150,000 clones, approximately 80% seen once. CDR3 length: 14 amino acids. V dropped 4 bases and J dropped 0; count of bases not matched to a gene: 2. From germline, CDR1 is MNHEY and CDR2 SVGAGI. The chain combines TRBV6-5 with TRBJ1-1, with 7 bases matching TRBD1. Material: peripheral blood. This sequence was found in a woman between 65 and 79 years old with acute or convalescent COVID-19. The CDR3 here is CASSWGQMNTEAFF. Written as DNA, the CDR3 is TGTGCCAGCAGTTGGGGACAGATGAACACTGAAGCTTTCTTT.